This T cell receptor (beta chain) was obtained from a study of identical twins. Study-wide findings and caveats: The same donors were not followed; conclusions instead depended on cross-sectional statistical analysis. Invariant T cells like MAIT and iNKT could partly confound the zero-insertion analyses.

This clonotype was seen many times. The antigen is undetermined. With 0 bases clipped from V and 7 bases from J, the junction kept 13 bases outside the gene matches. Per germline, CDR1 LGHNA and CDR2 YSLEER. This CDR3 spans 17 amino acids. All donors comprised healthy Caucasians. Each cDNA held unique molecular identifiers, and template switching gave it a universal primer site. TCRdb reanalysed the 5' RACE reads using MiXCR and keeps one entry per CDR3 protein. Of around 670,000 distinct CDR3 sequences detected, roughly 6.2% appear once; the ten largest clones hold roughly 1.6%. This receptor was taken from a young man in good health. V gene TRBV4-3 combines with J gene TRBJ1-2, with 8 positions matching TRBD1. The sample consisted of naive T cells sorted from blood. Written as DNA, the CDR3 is TGCGCCAGCAGCCAAGATCATATAGCAGGGGGCTTTTCTGGCTACACCTTC. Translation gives CASSQDHIAGGFSGYTF.